What follows are 24 T cell receptor beta chains derived from one specimen sequenced in a study of blood T cells in healthy people across ages. Primed by a sample-barcoded 5' primer and a J-beta primer mix, a second PCR proceeded for about 6 to 12 cycles. Via MiXCR, TCRdb re-called the 5' RACE reads, giving one row per CDR3 protein. The sample has more than 650,000 distinct CDR3 sequences, about 20% seen once. The specimen was blood. These receptors were taken from a man aged 65 to 79 in good health.

The chain combines TRBV4-2 with TRBJ2-5, with 7 bases that match TRBD2. The CDR3 loop spans 16 amino acids. The germline gives CDR1 LGHNA, CDR2 YNFKEQ. The J segment lost 0 bases and the V segment lost 3 bases, leaving 7 bases of the junction unmatched. Here the CDR3 DNA reads TGTGCCAGCAGCCAGCAGTTAGCGGGCCACCAAGAGACCCAGTACTTC. This encodes CASSQQLAGHQETQYF.

This CDR3 is CASSHTSGGLKNYEQYF. The CDR3 DNA reads as TGCGCCAGCAGCCACACCAGTGGGGGACTCAAAAACTACGAGCAGTACTTC. The chain links TRBV5-1 to TRBJ2-7; weak D call: TRBD2 (6 bases). The V gene lost 4 bases and the J gene lost 3 bases, with 23 bases spanning the gap. In germline, CDR1 is SGHRS, CDR2 YFSETQ. This CDR3 spans 17 amino acids.

In this sample, this clonotype turned up a few times. The chain has TRBV5-1 and TRBJ2-3; D gene unclear. The germline V and J ends were trimmed by 5 bases and 0 bases, with 10 bases remaining between them. Germline values: CDR1 SGHRS, CDR2 YFSETQ. There are 14 residues in the CDR3. Here the CDR3 reads CASRSEASTDTQYF. As DNA, the CDR3 is TGCGCCAGCAGGTCGGAAGCTAGCACAGATACGCAGTATTTT.

In this sample, this clonotype turned up a few times. The V gene is TRBV20-1, the J gene TRBJ1-5, with D possibly TRBD1 on 5 matching bases. The CDR3 loop spans 16 amino acids. Trimming pared 1 base from V and 2 bases from J, leaving 15 bases between. The germline V gene encodes CDR1 DFQATT and CDR2 SNEGSKA (reference sequence). DNA of the CDR3: TGCAGTGCTAGAGCCCCCAAAGTGGGGGGCAATCAGCCCCAGCATTTT. This codes for CSARAPKVGGNQPQHF.

This clonotype was detected only a few times. The genes are TRBV12-3 or TRBV12-4 and TRBJ2-1; 8 bases agree with TRBD2. The CDR3 has 13 residues. The trim removed 4 bases at V and 6 bases at J, leaving 2 bases unmatched. CDR3 sequence: CASSSGTSNEQFF. CDR3 bases: TGTGCCAGCAGTTCCGGGACTAGCAATGAGCAGTTCTTC.

This clonotype was counted only a few times. This chain links TRBV4-1 with TRBJ2-7; TRBD1 aligns across 9 bases. Trimming cost V 3 bases and J 3 bases; bases outside gene matches: 12. This CDR3 spans 17 amino acids. Germline V gene sequence: CDR1 MGHRA, CDR2 YSYEKL. The CDR3 protein is CASSQTTWTGVDYEQYF. CDR3 coding DNA: TGCGCCAGCAGCCAGACCACCTGGACAGGGGTAGACTACGAGCAGTACTTC.

The chain couples TRBV28 to TRBJ1-4, with D uncertain. Looked up from germline, CDR1 is MDHEN and CDR2 is SYDVKM. The CDR3 runs to 12 residues. V gave up 3 bases and J gave up 12 bases, with 11 bases separating them. The CDR3 sequence: CASSLDRTQLFF. The CDR3 DNA reads TGTGCCAGCAGTTTGGATCGGACTCAACTGTTTTTT.

This clonotype was observed a single time. J is TRBJ2-4 and V is TRBV10-3, with a possible D match to TRBD1 (6 bases). This CDR3 has 11 amino acids. CDR1 is ENHRY, CDR2 SYGVKD, per germline. The V end lost 8 bases, the J end lost 8 bases, and 10 bases lay between the germline ends. The CDR3 DNA reads as TGTGCCATCTCTGCAGGGGACATTCAGTACTTC. Amino acids: CAISAGDIQYF.

The chain is built from TRBV20-1 and TRBJ2-1, with 7 bases lining up with TRBD1. J lost 5 bases, V lost 6 bases, and 10 bases had no gene match. This CDR3 has 14 amino acids. Looked up from germline, CDR1 is DFQATT and CDR2 is SNEGSKA (reference sequence). CDR3 sequence: CSARKGAGDNEQFF. CDR3 coding DNA: TGCAGTGCACGAAAGGGGGCAGGGGACAATGAGCAGTTCTTC.

The genes are TRBV5-1 and TRBJ2-1, with D tentatively TRBD2 (6 bases). The CDR3 length is 14 residues. CDR1 is SGHRS, CDR2 YFSETQ, per germline. V lost 4 bases and J 7 bases, leaving 15 bases between the germline ends. The CDR3 nucleotides read TGCGCCAGCAGCCCCCTAGGGGCGGGGAATGAGCAGTTCTTC. The encoded protein is CASSPLGAGNEQFF.

This clonotype was detected a few times. The rearrangement links TRBV3-1 to TRBJ2-7; D not resolved. V lost 1 base, J lost 6 bases, and 13 bases lay in between. Germline CDR1 LGHDT, CDR2 YNNKEL (reference sequence). CDR3 length: 14 residues. The CDR3, as DNA: TGTGCCAGCAGCCAAGTTGTCCAAAGTGGCGAGCAGTACTTC. Its translation is CASSQVVQSGEQYF.

The chain couples TRBV29-1 to TRBJ2-2; D possibly corresponds to TRBD1 (5 bases). The CDR3 length is 13 residues. CDR1 SQVTM and CDR2 ANQGSEA come from the germline V gene. The V and J ends lost 7 bases and 8 bases respectively, with 17 bases between them. CDR3 amino acids: CSAYIRGTGELFF. The CDR3 nucleotides are TGCAGCGCTTATATAAGGGGAACGGGGGAGCTGTTTTTT.

This clonotype was counted a few times. This chain links TRBV6-5 with TRBJ1-2; D is possibly TRBD1 (5 bases). This CDR3 spans 13 amino acids. The V gene's germline CDR1 is MNHEY and CDR2 SVGAGI. Trimming took 0 bases from V and 8 from J, leaving 10 bases between them. The CDR3 sequence is CASSYSRGRGYTF. CDR3 sequence (DNA): TGTGCCAGCAGTTACTCGAGGGGACGCGGCTACACCTTC.

This clonotype was recorded a few times. The chain joins TRBV7-2 to TRBJ2-1, with 8 bases lining up with TRBD2. This CDR3 comprises 15 residues. CDR1 and CDR2 from the germline V gene are SGHTA and FQGNSA. V trimming: 7 bases; J trimming: 6 bases; junction bases outside the gene matches: 11. Here the CDR3 DNA reads TGTGCCAGCAACCCGGGACTAGGAAGGGTCAATGAGCAGTTCTTC. Protein sequence: CASNPGLGRVNEQFF.

At least ten counts were recorded for this clonotype. The chain has TRBV28 and TRBJ1-2; unclear D gene. The germline V gene encodes CDR1 MDHEN and CDR2 SYDVKM. The V and J ends lost 2 bases and 4 bases respectively, with 8 bases between them. The CDR3 runs to 13 residues. The CDR3 is CASSLGSPYGYTF. The CDR3 region has the DNA TGTGCCAGCAGTTTAGGCAGCCCCTATGGCTACACCTTC.

V gene TRBV20-1 combines with J gene TRBJ2-7; D not certain. The last part of the DNA fits TRBJ2-5 better; the J call may be wrong. Germline-derived CDR1 and CDR2 are DFQATT and SNEGSKA (reference sequence). CDR3 length: 14 amino acids. The CDR3 bases are TGCAGTGCTAGAAGACTGGGCCACCAAGAGACCCAGTACTTC. Protein sequence: CSARRLGHQETQYF.

This clonotype has only a few counts. J is TRBJ2-1 and V is TRBV15, with 8 nucleotides matching TRBD2. The V gene end was trimmed by 0 bases and the J gene end by 7 bases; junction bases not matched to a gene: 14. The CDR3 sequence is 18 residues long. Germline V gene sequence: CDR1 LNHNV, CDR2 YYDKDF (reference sequence). CDR3 DNA sequence: TGTGCCACCAGCAGAGATAGGTTTGCGGGAGGAGTCTTTAATGAGCAGTTCTTC. This codes for CATSRDRFAGGVFNEQFF.

This clonotype has more than one count but fewer than ten. The chain is built from TRBV6-2 or TRBV6-3 and TRBJ2-1; D gene ambiguous. The CDR3 covers 13 residues. Germline CDR1 and CDR2: MNHEY and SVGEGT. Deletions cut 3 bases from V and 1 base from J, with 4 bases between. The CDR3 reads CASSYRSYNEQFF. The DNA of the CDR3 is TGTGCCAGCAGTTATCGATCCTACAATGAGCAGTTCTTC.

The CDR3 reads CSFSGGDTEAFF. The CDR3 nucleotides are TGCAGTTTTTCGGGGGGGGACACTGAAGCTTTCTTT. This sequence joins TRBV29-1 and TRBJ1-1, with a possible D match to TRBD1 (5 bases). CDR1 is SQVTM, CDR2 ANQGSEA, per germline. This CDR3 spans 12 amino acids. Complete variable domain (other parts from reference TRBV29-1 and TRBJ1-1): SAVISQKPSRDICQRGTSLTIQCQVDSQVTMMFWYRQQPGQSLTLIATANQGSEATYESGFVIDKFPISRPNLTFSTLTVSNMSPEDSSIYLCSFSGGDTEAFFGQGTRLTVV.

The chain couples TRBV10-3 to TRBJ1-1, with D perhaps matching TRBD1 (6 bases). CDR1 ENHRY and CDR2 SYGVKD come from the germline V gene. Trimming cost V 2 bases and J 5 bases, with 9 bases left between them. The length of the CDR3 is 13 residues. The CDR3 DNA sequence: TGTGCCATCAGTGAGGGGGGGCGGACTGAAGCTTTCTTT. Its translation: CAISEGGRTEAFF.

V and J are TRBV6-6 and TRBJ1-2, with D uncertain. Germline lookup yields CDR1 MNHNY and CDR2 SVGAGI (reference sequence). V lost 5 bases to trimming and J lost 8 bases, with 12 bases between them. This CDR3 has 12 amino acids. The chain's CDR3 is CASSAGELGYTF. The DNA for the CDR3 is TGTGCCAGCAGTGCCGGGGAGTTGGGCTACACCTTC.

This clonotype has only a few counts. This rearrangement joins TRBV7-9 to TRBJ2-1; no reliable D call. V lost 7 bases and J 8 bases, leaving 15 bases between the germline ends. CDR3 length: 13 residues. CDR1 SEHNR and CDR2 FQNEAQ come from the germline V gene (reference sequence). DNA of the CDR3: TGTGCCAGCACCGAAAACCAGTGGGATGAGCAGTTCTTC. It codes for CASTENQWDEQFF.

This chain joins TRBV20-1 and TRBJ1-2; D remains ambiguous. Germline loops: CDR1 DFQATT, CDR2 SNEGSKA (reference sequence). CDR3 length: 13 amino acids. Trimming pared 5 bases from V and 1 base from J, leaving 11 bases between. In nucleotides, the CDR3 is TGCAGTGCTCCGGCCGGAAATAACTATGGCTACACCTTC. Its protein is CSAPAGNNYGYTF.

V and J are TRBV6-1 and TRBJ2-5; 10 nucleotides match TRBD1. The V gene's germline CDR1 is MNHNS and CDR2 SASEGT. V lost 2 bases, J lost 4 bases, and 7 bases stayed unmatched. The CDR3 totals 16 residues. The DNA of the CDR3 is TGTGCCAGCAGTGAATTCACGACAGGGGGCGGAGAGACCCAGTACTTC. Translation gives CASSEFTTGGGETQYF.